The sequence of this T cell receptor (beta chain) was determined in a study of cytomegalovirus exposure and HLA in healthy donors. Findings and caveats of the study: In a later analysis, compared with equally common non-associated chains, HLA-associated beta chains were more expanded. The authors later found most CMV-associated TCR beta chains appeared HLA-restricted. Prior analysis indicated that the majority of TCR beta V segments exhibited productivity approximately 87% or approximately 30% of the time.

All donors participated as healthy donors of bone marrow. A note on this clone: Its antigen is undetermined.

CDR1 SEHNR and CDR2 FQNEAQ come from the germline V gene (reference sequence). The CDR3 consists of 15 residues. After removal of 4 bases from V and 8 bases from J, the junction contained 4 bases not matched to a gene. This PCR relied on a set of 60 Vbeta primers and 13 Jbeta primers. Produced via immunoSEQ multiplex PCR; TCRdb's table is partial and in-frame only. Of some 180,000 clones in the sample, roughly 90% were seen once. The chain employs TRBV7-9 and TRBJ2-1, with 14 bases lining up with TRBD2. This sequence was found in a boy aged 2 to 10 in good health and CMV-seronegative. What was sequenced was PBMCs. The CDR3 here is CASSWGLAGVDEQFF. The CDR3 nucleotides are TGTGCCAGCAGCTGGGGACTAGCGGGAGTTGATGAGCAGTTCTTC.